The present entry profiles one T cell receptor (beta chain) with its context. This entry belongs to a study of blood T cell repertoires in COVID-19. Study summary: Sites in the United States, Italy and Spain provided acute and convalescent COVID-19 samples. PBMCs, B-cell-depleted T cells, or T cells provided the cDNA or gDNA that made up the material.

Unmatched junction bases numbered 7, after V lost 5 bases and J lost 4 bases. The germline CDR1 and CDR2 sequences are SGHNT and YENEEA. This CDR3 comprises 15 residues. As handled by the study authors: Estimates of nucleated cell counts were drawn from the amplification of reference gene primers. Only in-frame clones appear in the TCRdb table, and some are missing; sequencing was by immunoSEQ multiplex PCR. The D gene and trimming were derived from the DNA, and the V and J assignments and clone size from that table. Among about 74,000 clones, 70% to 80% were seen once, and the ten largest hold more than 15%.

The TCR originated in a man aged 65 to 85 with active or convalescent COVID-19. Sequencing used peripheral blood. The J gene is TRBJ2-7, the V gene TRBV11-3; 11 bases match TRBD1. The CDR3 here is CASSQPDRGPYEQYF. For the CDR3, the DNA is TGTGCCAGCAGCCAACCGGACAGGGGGCCTTACGAGCAGTACTTC.